The entry below gives a single T cell receptor (beta chain) sequence along with its context. These data come from a study of cytotoxic CD8 clonotypes in ibrutinib-treated CLL. Depths of 1 in 200,000 to 1 in 1 million T cells were the sequencing target. Clones were read by immunoSEQ multiplex PCR, and TCRdb kept only the in-frame ones, dropping some. The table has approximately 140,000 clones, approximately 75% seen once. The CDR3 runs 16 residues. Germline loops: CDR1 SEHNR, CDR2 FQNEAQ (reference sequence). Trimming pared 1 base from V and 1 base from J, leaving 13 bases between. The authors obtained approximately 2.1 micrograms of genomic DNA from cryopreserved PBMCs for TCR beta libraries.

The chain couples TRBV7-9 to TRBJ1-1, with D unresolved. This TCR came from a human donor with chronic lymphocytic leukemia. Sequenced material: PBMCs, taken after 12 months of ibrutinib treatment. The CDR3, as DNA: TGTGCCAGCAGCTTAGGATACGGTCTTCAGAACACTGAAGCTTTCTTT. Translated: CASSLGYGLQNTEAFF.